The entry that follows covers one T cell receptor (beta chain) sequence. The ends lost 1 base at V and 6 bases at J; junction bases unmatched: 3. Germline V lookup: CDR1 DFQATT, CDR2 SNEGSKA (reference sequence). The CDR3 length is 13 residues. The data were taken from a study of CD8 T cells in Susac syndrome. The authors reverse transcribed roughly 0.5 to 1 ug RNA with random hexamers. TCR beta CDR3 was amplified by immunoSEQ covering 54 Vbeta and 13 Jbeta. TCRdb independently ran MiXCR on the immunoSEQ multiplex PCR reads; one entry per CDR3 protein. The table includes around 200,000 distinct CDR3 sequences, over 90% detected once.

The sequence came from a human donor with multiple sclerosis. The rearrangement links TRBV20-1 to TRBJ2-5, with TRBD2 matching over 9 bases. Sequenced input: CD4+ T cells from PBMCs. CDR3 nucleotides: TGCAGTGCTAGAGTAGCGGGGGAGAAGACCCAGTACTTC. Protein product: CSARVAGEKTQYF.